The T cell receptor (beta chain) under discussion was sequenced for a study of T-cell reconstitution after alpha-beta-depleted transplantation in children. Preparation of the TCRbeta library involved a method that used unique molecular identifiers. One entry per CDR3 protein, called by TCRdb with MiXCR from the PCR reads. The table includes roughly 200,000 distinct CDR3 sequences, approximately 11% detected once. This clonotype was recorded once. The CDR3 totals 13 residues. Trimming removed 4 bases at V and 4 bases at J, with 9 bases between. The TCR was taken from a child under two years old with acute myeloid leukemia, due to receive a stem cell transplant. This chain joins TRBV5-3 and TRBJ2-1; D gene uncertain. TRBV5-3 has ORF status, its function being uncertain. This sample comprised PBMCs, obtained before TCRalphabeta/CD19-depleted stem cell transplant. CDR3 amino acids: CARSLGRYNEQFF. The CDR3 DNA follows: TGTGCCAGAAGCCTAGGACGGTACAATGAGCAGTTCTTC.